The 10 T cell receptor beta chains reported below all come from one sample, sequenced in a study of T cell responses to AZD1222 COVID-19 vaccine. Produced via immunoSEQ multiplex PCR; TCRdb's table is partial and in-frame only. Here the sample spans 98,000 or so clones, 88% being singletons. The specimen was peripheral blood, collected 28 days after the second AZD1222 dose. These receptor sequences come from an adult who received the AZD1222 COVID-19 vaccine.

CDR3 loop: CASSLGVGLADQETQYF. The CDR3 DNA follows: TGTGCCAGCAGCTTGGGAGTGGGGCTAGCGGACCAAGAGACCCAGTACTTC. The gene calls are TRBV5-5 and TRBJ2-5, with 7 positions matching TRBD2. This CDR3 spans 17 amino acids. The junction had 8 bases not matched to a gene; V was cut back by 0 bases and J by 0 bases. From germline, CDR1 is SGHKS and CDR2 YYEKEE (reference sequence). The entire variable domain, with the rest obtained from reference TRBV5-5 and TRBJ2-5, is as follows: DAGVTQSPTHLIKTRGQQVTLRCSPISGHKSVSWYQQVLGQGPQFIFQYYEKEERGRGNFPDRFSARQFPNYSSELNVNALLLGDSALYLCASSLGVGLADQETQYFGPGTRLLVL.

The rearrangement uses TRBV28 and TRBJ1-2, with 7 bases fitting TRBD1. V dropped 6 bases and J dropped 10; count of bases not matched to a gene: 5. Germline CDR1 and CDR2: MDHEN and SYDVKM. This CDR3 has 11 residues. The CDR3 DNA sequence: TGTGCCAGCAGCACAGGGGAGAACTACACCTTC. It specifies CASSTGENYTF.

V is TRBV10-1 and J is TRBJ1-1, with D hard to call. Trimming left V 2 bases short and J 4 bases short, with 14 bases between. Per germline, CDR1 WNHNN and CDR2 SYGVQD (reference sequence). The CDR3 is 15 amino acids. The CDR3 sequence: CASSEKRGPFTEAFF. The DNA for the CDR3 is TGCGCCAGCAGTGAGAAGCGCGGGCCGTTCACTGAAGCTTTCTTT.

CDR3 nucleotide sequence: TGTGCCAGCAGCGCCGACAGGCAAGAGACCCAGTACTTC. Translated, it gives CASSADRQETQYF. The genes are TRBV7-3 and TRBJ2-5; possible D gene TRBD1, 6 bases. This CDR3 region has 13 residues. V lost 5 bases, J lost 2 bases, and 9 bases lay in between. Germline CDR1 and CDR2: SGHTA and FQGTGA. The whole variable domain, filled in from reference TRBV7-3 and TRBJ2-5, reads GAGVSQTPSNKVTEKGKYVELRCDPISGHTALYWYRQSLGQGPEFLIYFQGTGAADDSGLPNDRFFAVRPEGSVSTLKIQRTERGDSAVYLCASSADRQETQYFGPGTRLLVL.

CDR3 DNA sequence: TGTGCCAGCAGTGAACCTAGGGGGCTACACTATGGCTACACCTTC. This translates into CASSEPRGLHYGYTF. The chain recombines TRBV6-1 with TRBJ1-2; 7 bases are shared with TRBD1. This CDR3 is 15 amino acids long. Losses at the gene ends were 2 bases for V and 3 bases for J; bases not matched to a gene: 6. Germline-derived CDR1 and CDR2 are MNHNS and SASEGT.

This chain connects TRBV5-1 to TRBJ1-2; D unresolved. The V and J ends lost 2 bases and 4 bases respectively, with 9 bases between them. CDR1 is SGHRS and CDR2 is YFSETQ in the germline V gene. This CDR3 region has 13 residues. CDR3 DNA: TGCGCCAGCAGCTTCCAAGCGGGCTATGGCTACACCTTC. Its translation: CASSFQAGYGYTF.

This clone was seen more than once but under ten times. The chain is built from TRBV18 and TRBJ1-1, with a possible D match to TRBD1 (5 bases). V was cut by 3 bases and J by 1 base, with 18 bases left in between. The V gene's germline CDR1 is KGHSH and CDR2 LQKENI. This CDR3 has 17 residues. The CDR3 protein is CASSPPGGDGPNTEAFF. In nucleotides, the CDR3 is TGTGCCAGCTCACCGCCGGGAGGGGACGGGCCGAACACTGAAGCTTTCTTT.

V usage is TRBV27 and J usage is TRBJ1-5, with TRBD1 matching 7 bases. There are 14 residues in the CDR3. Germline assignment: CDR1 MNHEY and CDR2 SMNVEV (reference sequence). After removal of 7 bases from V and 0 bases from J, the junction contained 3 bases not matched to a gene. CDR3 residues: CASTNRGSNQPQHF. The CDR3 bases are TGTGCCAGCACGAACAGGGGTAGCAATCAGCCCCAGCATTTT.

The CDR3 reads CASSPSWSGSYNEQFF. CDR3 bases: TGTGCCAGCAGCCCCAGCTGGAGCGGGAGCTACAATGAGCAGTTCTTC. V gene TRBV3-1 (or the pseudogene TRBV3-2) combines with J gene TRBJ2-1; 8 bases are shared with TRBD2. Per the germline V gene, CDR1 is LGHDT and CDR2 is YNNKEL (reference sequence). Germline trimming cut 4 bases from V and 3 bases from J; bases unmatched to any gene: 8. This CDR3 has 16 amino acids.

The V gene is TRBV19, the J gene TRBJ1-1, with D perhaps matching TRBD1 (5 bases). Germline V gene sequence: CDR1 LNHDA, CDR2 SQIVND (reference sequence). V was cut by 1 base and J by 1 base, with 7 bases left in between. The CDR3 extends over 14 amino acids. CDR3 nucleotide sequence: TGTGCCAGTAGTATAGTACAGGCGAACACTGAAGCTTTCTTT. Translating it yields CASSIVQANTEAFF.